These 28 T cell receptor beta chains were sequenced from one sample in a study of T-cell reconstitution after alpha-beta-depleted transplantation in children. During its preparation, the TCRbeta library received unique molecular identifiers. TCRdb fed the PCR reads into MiXCR, producing one record per CDR3 protein. Of some 350,000 distinct CDR3 sequences in the sample, 15% to 20% were seen once. Sequences were derived from PBMCs, mostly from graft donor cells, sampled 360 days after TCRalphabeta/CD19-depleted stem cell transplant. These receptors originate from a male patient aged 2-9 years who had a stem cell transplant for acute lymphoblastic leukemia, so the T cells may come from the graft donor.

This clonotype was seen at least ten times. The V and J genes are TRBV4-3 and TRBJ2-7; perhaps TRBD2 as D (5 bases). Trimming removed 4 bases at V and 2 bases at J, with 18 bases between. CDR3 length: 16 amino acids. The germline V gene encodes CDR1 LGHNA and CDR2 YSLEER. CDR3 protein: CASSRVLNGDTYEQYF. For the CDR3, the DNA is TGCGCCAGCAGCCGGGTGCTTAACGGGGATACCTACGAGCAGTACTTC.

V usage is TRBV7-2 and J usage is TRBJ2-7; perhaps TRBD2 as D (6 bases). V was shortened by 5 bases and J by 7 bases, with 21 bases between the two germline ends. Germline CDR1 SGHTA, CDR2 FQGNSA. The CDR3 is made up of 15 amino acids. This CDR3 reads CASSGQRGSPLEQYF. In DNA form, the CDR3 reads TGTGCCAGCAGCGGGCAACGGGGGAGCCCTTTAGAGCAGTACTTC.

This clonotype was seen a handful of times. The chain recombines TRBV15 with TRBJ2-7; tentatively, D is TRBD2 (7 bases). Germline V gives CDR1 LNHNV, CDR2 YYDKDF (reference sequence). This CDR3 region has 15 residues. V dropped 5 bases and J dropped 9 bases, with 23 bases sitting between them. CDR3 region: CATSLPGGAQLTQYF. CDR3 nucleotide sequence: TGTGCCACCAGCCTCCCGGGGGGCGCACAGCTCACGCAGTACTTC.

This clonotype was seen more than once but under ten times. This chain joins TRBV29-1 and TRBJ2-1, with D possibly being TRBD2 (5 bases). Between the trimmed V and J ends, which lost 0 bases and 10 bases, there was a span of 22 bases. Per the germline V gene, CDR1 is SQVTM and CDR2 is ANQGSEA. The CDR3 is 16 amino acids. CDR3 DNA: TGCAGCGTTGAAGATCAGAGGACCGCCCCTAGGGAGGAGCAGTTCTTC. This encodes CSVEDQRTAPREEQFF.

On this clonotype: This may be a read error: a much more frequent sequence differs by one nucleotide. V is TRBV5-1 and J is TRBJ2-5, with D maybe TRBD1 (5 bases). Germline V CDR1 and CDR2: SGHRS, YFSETQ. V shed 4 bases and J shed 3 bases, with 22 bases lying between them. This CDR3 spans 17 amino acids. CDR3 loop: CASSHASLQLDKETQYF. In nucleotides, the CDR3 is TGCGCCAGCAGCCACGCATCGCTCCAACTGGACAAAGAGACCCAGTACTTC.

This clonotype was seen a handful of times. J is TRBJ2-2 and V is TRBV29-1, with D uncertain. CDR3 length: 14 residues. Germline V lookup: CDR1 SQVTM, CDR2 ANQGSEA. Trimming shortened V by 4 bases and J by 6 bases, and 15 bases separated the two germline ends. As DNA, the CDR3 is TGCAGCGTTGTGGTGGTGTCCCGGCCCGGGGAGCTGTTTTTT. It translates to CSVVVVSRPGELFF.

The rearrangement joins TRBV5-6 to TRBJ1-3; a possible D gene is TRBD1 (5 bases). V gave up 1 base and J gave up 2 bases, with 10 bases separating them. The CDR3 has 15 residues. Looked up from germline, CDR1 is SGHDT and CDR2 is YYEEEE. In nucleotides, the CDR3 is TGTGCCAGCAGCTTGAGCCCGGGGGCTGGAAACACCATATATTTT. It is translated as CASSLSPGAGNTIYF.

This clonotype came up a few times. The gene calls are TRBV15 and TRBJ2-1, with D tentatively TRBD2 (5 bases). Trimming cost V 0 bases and J 6 bases, with 9 bases left between them. CDR3 size: 14 residues. In germline, CDR1 is LNHNV, CDR2 YYDKDF (reference sequence). The CDR3 DNA is TGTGCCACCAGCAGAGATCAGGACTTCAATGAGCAGTTCTTC. The encoded protein is CATSRDQDFNEQFF.

The chain employs TRBV4-3 and TRBJ2-7; TRBD2 agrees at 8 bases. Germline CDR1 LGHNA, CDR2 YSLEER. The junction had 3 bases not matched to a gene; V was cut back by 1 base and J by 4 bases. The CDR3 consists of 14 residues. The DNA for the CDR3 is TGCGCCAGCAGCCAAGGGACTAGCCGGTACGAGCAGTACTTC. As protein: CASSQGTSRYEQYF.

This clonotype showed up just a few times. The V call is TRBV5-1, the J call TRBJ2-1; TRBD2 matches at 9 bases. The germline V gene has CDR1 SGHRS and CDR2 YFSETQ. V was clipped by 1 base and J by 12 bases; unmatched bases: 11. The CDR3 is 15 amino acids. The CDR3 region has the DNA TGCGCCAGCAGCTTGTGGGGCGGGAGGGCCCTGGGGCAGTTCTTC. It is translated as CASSLWGGRALGQFF.

This clonotype was observed a few times. The chain recombines TRBV5-1 with TRBJ2-7; 7 bases align to TRBD2. This CDR3 has 15 amino acids. Unmatched junction bases numbered 5, after V lost 0 bases and J lost 2 bases. Germline-derived CDR1 and CDR2 are SGHRS and YFSETQ. For the CDR3, the DNA is TGCGCCAGCAGCTTGGTTAGCGGGTCTACCTACGAGCAGTACTTC. Its protein product is CASSLVSGSTYEQYF.

This clonotype appeared many times. This chain connects TRBV24-1 to TRBJ2-2; 7 bases match TRBD1. V was clipped by 6 bases and J by 1 base; unmatched bases: 4. The CDR3 spans 15 residues. Germline values: CDR1 KGHDR, CDR2 SFDVKD. The CDR3 loop reads CATSPGTENTGELFF. The CDR3 DNA follows: TGTGCCACCAGTCCCGGGACAGAGAACACCGGGGAGCTGTTTTTT.

This clonotype was observed many times. The V and J genes are TRBV7-2 and TRBJ2-7; D is undetermined. Germline CDR1 is SGHTA and CDR2 is FQGNSA. V shed 2 bases and J shed 3 bases, with 11 bases lying between them. This CDR3 region has 14 residues. The CDR3 loop is CASSLFSVDYEQYF. The CDR3 region has the DNA TGTGCCAGCAGCTTATTCTCAGTCGACTACGAGCAGTACTTC.

CDR3 in amino acids: CASLGSSNQPQHF. CDR3 DNA: TGTGCCAGCCTGGGGTCTAGCAATCAGCCCCAGCATTTT. The chain links TRBV28 to TRBJ1-5, with D unresolved. The V gene lost 8 bases and the J gene lost 0 bases, with 8 bases spanning the gap. CDR1 and CDR2 (germline): MDHEN, SYDVKM. CDR3 length: 13 amino acids.

The gene calls are TRBV3-1 and TRBJ2-2; D is possibly TRBD1 (6 bases). Germline V gene sequence: CDR1 LGHDT, CDR2 YNNKEL (reference sequence). V shed 1 base and J shed 9 bases, with 21 bases lying between them. CDR3 length: 17 amino acids. In nucleotides, the CDR3 is TGTGCCAGCAGCCAAGCGTCTGGACAGAATGTTGTGTGGGAGCTGTTTTTT. It specifies CASSQASGQNVVWELFF.

With respect to this clonotype: At one boundary the junction diverges from the germline segment, which might be a read error. This chain joins TRBV4-1 and TRBJ2-7; weak D call: TRBD1 (6 bases). CDR3 length: 15 amino acids. Germline lookup yields CDR1 MGHRA and CDR2 YSYEKL. CDR3 in DNA: TGCACCAGCAGCCAACGCTGGGACAAACTCTACGAGCAGTACTTC. It encodes CTSSQRWDKLYEQYF.

The sample holds a few counts of this clonotype. The J gene is TRBJ2-1, the V gene TRBV7-2, with D perhaps TRBD1 (6 bases). V was trimmed by 5 bases and J by 0 bases, leaving 11 bases between them. The germline CDR1 and CDR2 sequences are SGHTA and FQGNSA. The CDR3 runs to 15 residues. The CDR3 DNA sequence: TGTGCCAGCAGCATGACAGGTGACTCCTACAATGAGCAGTTCTTC. It is translated as CASSMTGDSYNEQFF. Looking up the rest from reference TRBV7-2 and TRBJ2-1 gives the full variable domain: GAGVSQSPSNKVTEKGKDVELRCDPISGHTALYWYRQSLGQGLEFLIYFQGNSAPDKSGLPSDRFSAERTGGSVSTLTIQRTQQEDSAVYLCASSMTGDSYNEQFFGPGTRLTVL.

This clonotype was recorded at least ten times. The V gene is TRBV29-1, the J gene TRBJ2-3; D call uncertain. V gave up 2 bases and J gave up 6 bases, with 12 bases separating them. This CDR3 comprises 13 residues. Looked up from germline, CDR1 is SQVTM and CDR2 is ANQGSEA. CDR3 sequence reads: CSVEYSGWDTQYF. CDR3 sequence (DNA): TGCAGCGTTGAATATAGTGGGTGGGATACGCAGTATTTT.

This clonotype was seen only a few times. The CDR3 sequence is CASSGWEEPEQYF. Written as DNA, the CDR3 is TGTGCCAGCAGCGGGTGGGAGGAACCCGAGCAGTACTTC. The rearrangement joins TRBV11-2 to TRBJ2-7, with D maybe TRBD2 (6 bases). Germline V CDR1 and CDR2: SGHAT, FQNNGV. The CDR3 is 13 amino acids. Trimming stripped 5 bases from V and 6 bases from J, with 14 bases between.

The gene calls are TRBV4-3 and TRBJ2-7, with a possible D match to TRBD1 (7 bases). This CDR3 has 16 residues. The V and J ends lost 0 bases and 1 base respectively, with 13 bases between them. CDR1 LGHNA and CDR2 YSLEER come from the germline V gene. The CDR3 region has the DNA TGCGCCAGCAGCCAAGAAACGGCAGGGGGGTCCTACGAGCAGTACTTC. It translates to CASSQETAGGSYEQYF.

This clonotype has just a few counts. The rearrangement uses TRBV5-6 and TRBJ2-3; D call uncertain. V lost 3 bases to trimming and J lost 4 bases, with 9 bases between them. Germline V gene lookup returns CDR1 SGHDT and CDR2 YYEEEE. This CDR3 has 13 residues. CDR3 in amino acids: CASSSPSSDTQYF. The CDR3 nucleotides are TGTGCCAGCAGCTCTCCGTCCTCAGATACGCAGTATTTT.

This clonotype has a handful of counts. The J gene is TRBJ2-5, the V gene TRBV19, with D possibly being TRBD2 (5 bases). V was cut by 5 bases and J by 4 bases, with 8 bases left in between. This CDR3 region has 12 residues. From germline, CDR1 is LNHDA and CDR2 SQIVND (reference sequence). CDR3 in DNA: TGTGCCAGTAGTGCCAGCGGAGAGACCCAGTACTTC. Amino acid sequence: CASSASGETQYF.

This clonotype was counted many times. The chain has TRBV3-1 and TRBJ2-1, with TRBD2 as a possible D gene (5 bases). The CDR3 runs 17 residues. V lost 0 bases, J lost 4 bases, and 16 bases lay in between. CDR1 and CDR2 (germline): LGHDT, YNNKEL (reference sequence). The CDR3: CASSQDQGSANYNEQFF. The CDR3 coding sequence is TGTGCCAGCAGCCAAGATCAAGGGAGTGCAAATTACAATGAGCAGTTCTTC.

A few counts support this clonotype. The rearrangement joins TRBV29-1 to TRBJ2-5, with a tentative D call TRBD2 (6 bases). V gave up 6 bases and J gave up 5 bases, with 10 bases separating them. The CDR3 totals 11 residues. The germline gives CDR1 SQVTM, CDR2 ANQGSEA. CDR3 nucleotides: TGCAGCGTGTGGGAGGTGGAGACCCAGTACTTC. This translates into CSVWEVETQYF.

This clonotype turned up a few times. The rearrangement uses TRBV20-1 and TRBJ2-7, with 12 bases identical to TRBD2. Germline-derived CDR1 and CDR2 are DFQATT and SNEGSKA (reference sequence). This CDR3 is 14 amino acids long. V shed 1 base and J 2 bases; nucleotides not matched to a gene: 0. DNA of the CDR3: TGCAGTGCTAGAGCTAGCGGGAGGGCCTACGAGCAGTACTTC. Its protein product is CSARASGRAYEQYF.

This clonotype was detected many times. This chain links TRBV29-1 with TRBJ2-5; TRBD2 aligns across 7 bases. This CDR3 has 14 residues. From germline, CDR1 is SQVTM and CDR2 ANQGSEA. After removal of 1 base from V and 5 bases from J, the junction contained 7 bases not matched to a gene. This chain's CDR3 is CSVEGGGFRETQYF. The CDR3 DNA reads TGCAGCGTTGAAGGGGGAGGGTTTAGGGAGACCCAGTACTTC.

Only a few counts were recorded for this clonotype. The junction differs from germline at one of its ends, possibly a read error. The gene calls are TRBV20-1 and TRBJ2-1; D is unclear. CDR3 length equals 11 residues. The germline CDR1 and CDR2 sequences are DFQATT and SNEGSKA (reference sequence). The CDR3, as DNA: TGCAGTGCTGGAGACCCCAATGAGCAGTTCTTC. It specifies CSAGDPNEQFF.

This clonotype was observed at least ten times. The chain carries TRBV4-3 and TRBJ2-1; TRBD2 agrees at 7 bases. Per germline, CDR1 LGHNA and CDR2 YSLEER. The CDR3 spans 15 residues. V was pared by 1 base and J by 8 bases, with 8 bases of the junction left unmatched. The DNA of the CDR3 is TGCGCCAGCAGCCAAGTCGTCGGGGGGAGGGATGAGCAGTTCTTC. Amino acids: CASSQVVGGRDEQFF.